Listed here are 21 T cell receptor beta chains from one sample, sequenced in a study of regulatory T cells in long-lasting Graves disease. Assembly of TCR beta libraries relied on iRepertoire HTBI primers together with Arm-PCR of CDR3 regions. TCRdb used MiXCR to reprocess the multiplex PCR reads, holding one entry per CDR3 protein. Among over 300,000 distinct CDR3 sequences listed, around 20% were seen once. Regarding time point: persistent/refractory GD, antithyroid drugs over 5 years with positive TRAb. Scientists built the TCR library using RNA that was extracted from PBMCs. The sequences come from peripheral blood mononuclear cells (PBMCs), collected when the disease was refractory, from a patient treated with antithyroid drugs. Every receptor here comes from a female donor with Graves disease.

The CDR3, as DNA: TGCAGTGCTAGAAAGGGGCAGACAGTAAATAATTCACCCCTCCACTTT. Protein sequence: CSARKGQTVNNSPLHF. The chain carries TRBV20-1 and TRBJ1-6; D possibly corresponds to TRBD1 (5 bases). The V end lost 2 bases, the J end lost 5 bases, and 16 bases lay between the germline ends. The CDR3 is made up of 16 amino acids. Germline V gene sequence: CDR1 DFQATT, CDR2 SNEGSKA (reference sequence).

The chain has TRBV7-2 and TRBJ2-1, with D possibly matching TRBD2 (5 bases). V was pared by 5 bases and J by 6 bases, with 17 bases between. Germline CDR1 reads SGHTA; CDR2 reads FQGNSA. The CDR3 extends over 15 amino acids. The CDR3 nucleotides are TGTGCCAGCAGCCCAAGACTAACCGGTGGCAATGAGCAGTTCTTC. Its translation: CASSPRLTGGNEQFF.

This clonotype was picked up many times. The chain uses TRBV6-1 and TRBJ1-3; the D is unclear. Germline V gene data show CDR1 as MNHNS and CDR2 as SASEGT. The CDR3 contains 14 residues. Deletions cut 7 bases from V and 4 bases from J, with 14 bases between. The CDR3 loop is CASIEWGVGNTIYF. In nucleotides, the CDR3 is TGTGCCAGCATCGAGTGGGGTGTCGGAAACACCATATATTTT.

This chain uses TRBV7-3 with TRBJ2-2; D gene unclear. CDR1 SGHTA and CDR2 FQGTGA come from the germline V gene. Trimming took off 4 bases at V and 7 bases at J, with 10 bases between the two ends. The CDR3 has 13 amino acids. The CDR3: CASSSGPFGELFF. CDR3 DNA: TGTGCCAGCAGCTCAGGCCCCTTCGGGGAGCTGTTTTTT. Using reference TRBV7-3 and TRBJ2-2 for the parts outside the CDR3, the full variable domain is GAGVSQTPSNKVTEKGKYVELRCDPISGHTALYWYRQSLGQGPEFLIYFQGTGAADDSGLPNDRFFAVRPEGSVSTLKIQRTERGDSAVYLCASSSGPFGELFFGEGSRLTVL.

At least ten counts were recorded for this clonotype. J is TRBJ1-1 and V is TRBV30; no reliable D call. In germline, CDR1 is GTSNPN, CDR2 SVGIG (reference sequence). The germline V and J ends were trimmed by 0 bases and 1 base, with 15 bases remaining between them. There are 16 residues in the CDR3. For the CDR3, the DNA is TGTGCCTGGAGTGTAACCCCTCTTGGGGAGAACACTGAAGCTTTCTTT. Translated: CAWSVTPLGENTEAFF.

There are a few counts of this clonotype. The conserved final phenylalanine or tryptophan is absent from the CDR3, which likely points to a read error. The chain joins TRBV3-1 to TRBJ2-2; 9 bases agree with TRBD2. The trim removed 6 bases at V and 7 bases at J, leaving 18 bases unmatched. The length of the CDR3 is 18 residues. The germline CDR1 and CDR2 sequences are LGHDT and YNNKEL (reference sequence). The CDR3 protein is CASSSIKPSGTTYGELFL. CDR3 DNA sequence: TGTGCCAGCAGTTCCATAAAGCCTAGCGGGACAACGTACGGGGAGCTGTTTCTT.

The chain employs TRBV11-2 and TRBJ2-7; possibly TRBD2 for D (6 bases). Germline V lookup: CDR1 SGHAT, CDR2 FQNNGV. The CDR3 is 15 amino acids. V was clipped by 0 bases and J by 1 base, with 10 bases between them. The CDR3 is CASSLDFRESYEQYF. Written as DNA, the CDR3 is TGTGCCAGCAGCTTAGATTTCCGGGAGTCCTACGAGCAGTACTTC.

The sample holds many counts of this clonotype. The chain carries TRBV2 and TRBJ1-1; D is undetermined. V lost 0 bases to trimming and J lost 0 bases, with 5 bases between them. Per the germline V gene, CDR1 is SNHLY and CDR2 is FYNNEI. CDR3 length: 14 amino acids. The CDR3 loop reads CASSEARVNTEAFF. The CDR3 bases are TGTGCCAGCAGTGAAGCGAGGGTGAACACTGAAGCTTTCTTT.

This rearrangement joins TRBV6-1 to TRBJ2-1; 7 bases are shared with TRBD2. V was clipped by 8 bases and J by 0 bases; unmatched bases: 16. Germline V lookup: CDR1 MNHNS, CDR2 SASEGT. This CDR3 region has 18 residues. For the CDR3, the DNA is TGTGCCAGCCGGGGAGGGGCTAGCGGACTCAGCTCCTACAATGAGCAGTTCTTC. Amino acids: CASRGGASGLSSYNEQFF.

This clonotype has at least ten counts. The chain recombines TRBV29-1 with TRBJ2-7; the match to TRBD1 covers 7 bases. The V gene's germline CDR1 is SQVTM and CDR2 ANQGSEA. The CDR3 loop spans 13 amino acids. V lost 1 base and J lost 2; bases outside the gene matches: 2. The DNA for the CDR3 is TGCAGCGTTGAAGGACAGGGCGCCTACGAGCAGTACTTC. Translated, it gives CSVEGQGAYEQYF.

This clonotype has ten or more counts. V gene TRBV2 combines with J gene TRBJ2-5; TRBD1 aligns across 10 bases. V lost 4 bases, J lost 4 bases, and 6 bases stayed unmatched. The germline V gene encodes CDR1 SNHLY and CDR2 FYNNEI. The CDR3 has 15 amino acids. CDR3: CASSGDRGLGETQYF. In DNA, the CDR3 is TGTGCCAGCAGTGGAGACAGGGGGCTGGGAGAGACCCAGTACTTC.

This rearrangement joins TRBV6-2 or TRBV6-3 to TRBJ2-5; 12 nucleotides match TRBD2. Germline loops: CDR1 MNHEY, CDR2 SVGEGT. The CDR3 runs to 16 residues. With 4 bases clipped from V and 2 bases from J, the junction kept 5 bases outside the gene matches. Here the CDR3 reads CASSSWTSGVQETQYF. CDR3 DNA sequence: TGTGCCAGCAGTTCCTGGACTAGCGGGGTTCAAGAGACCCAGTACTTC.

This clonotype was counted many times. The chain joins TRBV28 to TRBJ2-7; 9 bases agree with TRBD1. The V gene end was trimmed by 6 bases and the J gene end by 2 bases; junction bases not matched to a gene: 5. CDR1 MDHEN and CDR2 SYDVKM come from the germline V gene. The CDR3 runs 14 residues. In DNA form, the CDR3 reads TGTGCCAGCAGATGGGGGACAGGGCCCTACGAGCAGTACTTC. Protein product: CASRWGTGPYEQYF. The complete variable domain, with remaining parts taken from reference TRBV28 and TRBJ2-7, reads DVKVTQSSRYLVKRTGEKVFLECVQDMDHENMFWYRQDPGLGLRLIYFSYDVKMKEKGDIPEGYSVSREKKERFSLILESASTNQTSMYLCASRWGTGPYEQYFGPGTRLTVT.

This clonotype was detected many times. The rearrangement uses TRBV3-1 and TRBJ1-2, with TRBD1 as a possible D gene (6 bases). The ends were cut back, 1 base at V and 4 bases at J, with 13 bases in the middle. Germline assignment: CDR1 LGHDT and CDR2 YNNKEL (reference sequence). This CDR3 is 15 amino acids long. The CDR3, as DNA: TGTGCCAGCAGCCAAGTGGGGGGCGCGGTCTATGGCTACACCTTC. This sequence encodes CASSQVGGAVYGYTF.

This clonotype was counted a few times. CDR3 DNA sequence: TGTGCCATCAGTCGACAGGGTCTGAACGAGCAGTACTTC. The encoded protein is CAISRQGLNEQYF. V and J are TRBV10-3 and TRBJ2-7; 7 bases are shared with TRBD1. J was trimmed by 5 bases and V by 5 bases; bases with no gene match: 6. The CDR3 is 13 residues long. CDR1 and CDR2 (germline): ENHRY, SYGVKD.

At least ten counts were recorded for this clonotype. The V and J genes are TRBV20-1 and TRBJ1-2; no firm D call. V gave up 5 bases and J gave up 3 bases, with 7 bases separating them. This CDR3 is built from 11 residues. CDR1 and CDR2 from the germline V gene are DFQATT and SNEGSKA (reference sequence). In nucleotides, the CDR3 is TGCAGTGCTCCCGAATACTATGGCTACACCTTC. Translated: CSAPEYYGYTF.

The chain combines TRBV6-5 with TRBJ1-1, with no clear D. The germline gives CDR1 MNHEY, CDR2 SVGAGI. V dropped 0 bases and J dropped 1 base, with 6 bases sitting between them. The length of the CDR3 is 14 residues. The CDR3 here is CASSYSTPNTEAFF. CDR3 DNA sequence: TGTGCCAGCAGTTACTCCACGCCGAACACTGAAGCTTTCTTT.

With respect to this clonotype: A much larger clone sits a single nucleotide away, making a read error possible. The chain recombines TRBV12-3 or TRBV12-4 with TRBJ2-5; 10 bases are a match to TRBD2. This CDR3 comprises 17 residues. V was pared by 3 bases and J by 4 bases, with 11 bases of the junction left unmatched. The CDR3 here is CASSLGLAGDGVETQYF. CDR3 bases: TGTGCCAGCAGTTTGGGGCTAGCGGGAGATGGGGTAGAGACCCAGTACTTC.

This clonotype was found a few times. V is TRBV7-2 and J is TRBJ2-2; TRBD2 is a possible D gene (6 bases). CDR1 and CDR2 (germline): SGHTA, FQGNSA. The CDR3 sequence is 18 residues long. Trimming shortened V by 2 bases and J by 3 bases, and 19 bases separated the two germline ends. As DNA, the CDR3 is TGTGCCAGCAGCTTACCCTGGGATGTGGGAGGCGACACCGGGGAGCTGTTTTTT. Protein sequence: CASSLPWDVGGDTGELFF.

The chain joins TRBV7-3 to TRBJ1-3; D might be TRBD1 (5 bases). This CDR3 is built from 14 residues. Trimming shortened V by 3 bases and J by 4 bases, and 10 bases separated the two germline ends. Looked up from germline, CDR1 is SGHTA and CDR2 is FQGTGA. The CDR3 nucleotides read TGTGCCAGCAGCTTCGGGGGGGAAGGAAACACCATATATTTT. Amino acid sequence: CASSFGGEGNTIYF.

Ten or more counts support this clonotype. The chain uses TRBV2 and TRBJ1-6; D not resolved. This CDR3 is 15 amino acids long. V shed 2 bases and J shed 2 bases, with 7 bases lying between them. The germline V gene has CDR1 SNHLY and CDR2 FYNNEI. Here the CDR3 reads CASSEREPYNSPLHF. CDR3 in DNA: TGTGCCAGCAGTGAACGGGAACCCTATAATTCACCCCTCCACTTT.